The source of this TCR beta chain is a study of T cells in narcolepsy. This clone was recorded only once. Sequencing used immunoSEQ multiplex PCR; TCRdb keeps in-frame clones, though not all of them. The table lists 25,000 to 40,000 clones, 75% to 90% of them singletons, with around 1.2% in the top ten. Trimming cost V 9 bases and J 4 bases, with 15 bases left between them. The CDR3 runs 14 residues. Germline CDR1 reads LNHDA; CDR2 reads SQIVND (reference sequence). The gene calls are TRBV19 and TRBJ2-2, with D maybe TRBD2 (7 bases). The TCR comes from a human donor with narcolepsy. The sequenced sample consisted of CD45RA- memory CD4+ T cells from PBMCs. CDR3 loop: CASKGGAGTGELFF. The CDR3 DNA follows: TGTGCCAGCAAGGGGGGGGCTGGCACCGGGGAGCTGTTTTTT.